A single T cell receptor beta chain is shown here with its context. What it recognizes is unknown. This specimen comes from a study of CD8 T cells in ankylosing spondylitis. The V end lost 0 bases, the J end lost 4 bases, and 10 bases lay between the germline ends. CDR3 length: 15 residues. Germline V gives CDR1 SGHAT, CDR2 FQNNGV. TCRdb re-called the 5' RACE reads through MiXCR, storing one row per CDR3 protein. Of about 130,000 distinct CDR3 sequences listed, over 6% are singletons. General observations from the study: The study looked at matched synovial fluid samples from ankylosing spondylitis patients. Disease-linked clones were reported to be significantly enriched there. Existing reports had already noted some motif variants in reactive arthritis synovial fluid and blood. Peripheral blood held disease-linked clones only at relatively low frequency, and these were CD8+.

The origin of this receptor is a male donor with ankylosing spondylitis or in good health (not recorded which). Sample: blood, either unsorted or a sorted T cell fraction (not recorded which). This rearrangement joins TRBV11-2 to TRBJ2-1, with D perhaps matching TRBD2 (6 bases). CDR3 in amino acids: CASSLESSGYNEQFF. The CDR3 DNA reads as TGTGCCAGCAGCTTAGAGTCGAGCGGGTACAATGAGCAGTTCTTC.